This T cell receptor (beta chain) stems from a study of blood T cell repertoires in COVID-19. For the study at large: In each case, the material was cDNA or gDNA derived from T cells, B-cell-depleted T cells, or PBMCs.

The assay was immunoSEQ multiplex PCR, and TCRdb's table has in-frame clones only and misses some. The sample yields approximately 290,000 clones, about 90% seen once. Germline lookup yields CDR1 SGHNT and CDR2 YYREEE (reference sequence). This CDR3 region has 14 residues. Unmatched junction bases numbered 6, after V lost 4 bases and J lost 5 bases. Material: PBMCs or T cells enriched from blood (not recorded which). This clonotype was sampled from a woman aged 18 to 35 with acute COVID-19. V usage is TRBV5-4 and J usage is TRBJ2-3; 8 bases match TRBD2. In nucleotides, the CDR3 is TGTGCCAGCAGCCTCCGGGGGGGGGAAGATACGCAGTATTTT. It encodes CASSLRGGEDTQYF. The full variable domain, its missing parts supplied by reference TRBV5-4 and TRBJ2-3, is ETGVTQSPTHLIKTRGQQVTLRCSSQSGHNTVSWYQQALGQGPQFIFQYYREEENGRGNFPPRFSGLQFPNYSSELNVNALELDDSALYLCASSLRGGEDTQYFGPGTRLTVL.